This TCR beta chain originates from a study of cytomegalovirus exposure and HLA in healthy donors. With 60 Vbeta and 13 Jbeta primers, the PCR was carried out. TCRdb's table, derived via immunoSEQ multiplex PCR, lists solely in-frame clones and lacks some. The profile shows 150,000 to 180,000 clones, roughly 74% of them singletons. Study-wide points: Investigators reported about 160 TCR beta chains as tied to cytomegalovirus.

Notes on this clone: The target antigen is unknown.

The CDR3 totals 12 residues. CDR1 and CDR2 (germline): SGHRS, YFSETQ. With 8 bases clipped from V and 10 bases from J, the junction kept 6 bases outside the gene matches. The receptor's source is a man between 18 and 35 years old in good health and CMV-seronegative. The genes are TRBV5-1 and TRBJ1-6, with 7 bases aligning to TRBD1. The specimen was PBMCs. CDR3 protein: CASRQGVSPLHF. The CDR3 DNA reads TGCGCCAGTCGACAGGGTGTCTCACCCCTCCACTTT.